This T cell receptor (beta chain) came from a study of Ad26.COV2.S vaccination and SARS-CoV-2 variants (dated by TCRdb to about 2021). Notes on the research overall: Donors in the vaccine arm were drawn from COV1001, a multicentre, randomized, double-blind, placebo-controlled phase I-IIa trial testing Ad26.COV2.S in healthy adults. Ad26.COV2.S was administered intramuscularly at a dose of 5x10^10 or 1x10^11 viral particles, either as one shot or as two shots given 56 days apart. Investigators did not know the trial group allocation while performing experiments and assessing outcomes. Trial participants were randomized into five groups of five: low-dose or high-dose Ad26.COV2.S given once or twice, or placebo on both occasions. The TCR-sequenced set comprised approximately 30 samples: some 20 Ad26.COV2.S vaccine recipients, 5 placebo recipients and 8 SARS-CoV-2 convalescent individuals. The specificity and breadth of SARS-CoV-2-reactive T cell receptors after Ad26.COV2.S vaccination were assessed by TCRbeta repertoire sequencing.

Measured from the cysteine to the phenylalanine, the CDR3 is 15 residues long. Only CDR3 DNA is held: 45 bases, read in frame from base 1. After removal of 7 bases from V and 0 bases from J, the junction retains 5 bases not matched to a gene. From a lookup of the germline V gene, CDR1 and CDR2 are SNHLY and FYNNEI. The treatment or condition label, as the study defines it: roughly 20 received Ad26.COV2.S at low or high dose, single or two shots; about 5 received placebo; per-sample allocation not given. For vaccine and placebo recipients, repertoires were sequenced using samples collected on day 63 after the first injection. In Cohort 1b, roughly 25 adults aged 18-55 years were enrolled at a single site in Boston, USA, between 29 July and 7 August 2020. As a vaccine, Ad26.COV2.S was a replication-incompetent adenovirus type 26 vector that expressed a prefusion-stabilized SARS-CoV-2 spike protein derived from the original Wuhan strain.

The immunoSEQ Assay was used to sequence TCRbeta CDR3 regions. After extraction, genomic DNA underwent amplification by bias-controlled multiplex PCR, followed by high-throughput sequencing. As for how the authors treated the data: To quantify the absolute abundance of each unique TCRbeta CDR3 region, sequences were collapsed and filtered. T cell fraction was estimated by normalization of TCRbeta template counts to usable DNA, with usable DNA being measured through amplification of reference genes present in all nucleated cells. Repertoire TCRs were annotated as SARS-CoV-2-specific when V gene, CDR3 amino acid sequence and J gene were exactly matched to a known reactive TCR set. The reference SARS-CoV-2 TCR set was derived from MIRA and filtered for enrichment in COVID-19-positive ImmuneCODE repertoires, a step that removed public or cross-reactive TCRs. Using the MIRA antigens, annotated TCRs were further analysed by specific ORF or by position within an ORF. Depth was the summed frequency of annotated unique rearrangements, while breadth was defined as annotated unique rearrangements over total unique productive rearrangements. Two-sided Wilcoxon rank-sum tests were applied when comparing TCR breadth between groups. TCRdb took this table from immuneACCESS and kept in-frame rearrangements with V and J called. Such tables lack part of the clones; where checked against another copy, unresolved V genes explain under half of the gap, and the rest is unexplained. That table is the source of V, J and clone size, and D and trimming were worked out from the DNA. The sample profile shows hundreds of thousands of clones; around nine tenths of them were found once. Of the sample, over 9% falls within the top ten clones.

What the authors observed across the whole study: After vaccination, substantial breadth of spike-specific CD8+ and CD4+ T cell responses was reported. Higher spike-specific TCR breadth was observed in Ad26.COV2.S recipients than in placebo recipients (P = 0.0014). Vaccine and placebo recipients had comparable non-spike TCR breadth, which fits with the vaccine containing only spike. Comparing responses between vaccine doses or regimens was not something the study was powered to do. The authors noted that total T cell responses may have been underestimated by the TCR breadth and depth analyses.

About this clone: The clone's antigen remains unknown. Nothing much larger sits one base from this clone, and base qualities are not available.

The receptor comes from a person between 18 and 65 years old who received the Ad26.COV2.S COVID-19 vaccine or a placebo. Source: peripheral blood, taken in a trial of Ad26.COV2.S vaccine versus placebo. The rearrangement combines TRBV2 with TRBJ2-3; TRBD2 agrees with 9 junctional bases. DNA sequence: TGTGCCAGCACCCTAGCGGGACCTAGCACAGATACGCAGTATTTT. Translated, it reads CASTLAGPSTDTQYF. Joined to the reference TRBV2 and TRBJ2-3 proteins, this CDR3 gives the full variable domain: EPEVTQTPSHQVTQMGQEVILRCVPISNHLYFYWYRQILGQKVEFLVSFYNNEISEKSEIFDDQFSVERPDGSNFTLKIRSTKLEDSAMYFCASTLAGPSTDTQYFGPGTRLTVL.